The 14 T cell receptor beta chains presented below share a single source sample, sequenced in a study of T-cell reconstitution after alpha-beta-depleted transplantation in children. Preparation of the TCRbeta library used unique molecular identifiers. TCRdb reprocessed the PCR reads via MiXCR and lists one record per CDR3 protein. The repertoire includes 450,000 to 550,000 distinct CDR3 sequences, approximately 10% of them detected once, and about 15% sits in the top ten. The input for sequencing was PBMCs, mostly from graft donor cells, taken 180 days after TCRalphabeta/CD19-depleted stem cell transplant. Receptor source: a female patient aged 2-10 years who had a stem cell transplant for aplastic anemia, so the T cells may come from the graft donor.

This clonotype was seen a handful of times. V is TRBV20-1 and J is TRBJ2-7, with D perhaps TRBD2 (5 bases). The CDR3 is 11 amino acids. CDR1 is DFQATT and CDR2 is SNEGSKA in the germline V gene (reference sequence). The germline V and J ends were trimmed by 5 bases and 6 bases, with 11 bases remaining between them. CDR3 protein: CSAAGAGEQYF. The CDR3 coding sequence is TGCAGTGCTGCGGGCGCGGGCGAGCAGTACTTC.

This clonotype was counted only a few times. The chain recombines TRBV3-1 with TRBJ2-7; TRBD2 matches 11 bases. This CDR3 is built from 14 residues. Germline CDR1 and CDR2: LGHDT and YNNKEL (reference sequence). The J segment lost 3 bases and the V segment lost 2 bases, leaving 0 bases of the junction unmatched. CDR3 sequence: CASSQTSGSYEQYF. The CDR3 DNA sequence: TGTGCCAGCAGCCAAACTAGCGGGAGCTACGAGCAGTACTTC.

This clonotype was observed a handful of times. The chain carries TRBV12-3 or TRBV12-4 and TRBJ2-1; D remains unclear. The CDR3 runs to 13 residues. Trimming removed 4 bases at V and 8 bases at J, with 12 bases between. This CDR3 reads CASSYRNDDEQFF. The CDR3 DNA reads as TGTGCCAGCAGTTACCGGAATGACGATGAGCAGTTCTTC.

This chain connects TRBV6-2 or TRBV6-3 to TRBJ1-5, with D maybe TRBD1 (5 bases). V gave up 6 bases and J gave up 0 bases, with 12 bases separating them. The CDR3 spans 15 residues. CDR1 and CDR2 from the germline V gene are MNHEY and SVGEGT. In DNA form, the CDR3 reads TGTGCCAGCAGAATAACAGGTTATAGCAATCAGCCCCAGCATTTT. Protein: CASRITGYSNQPQHF.

The chain combines TRBV4-2 with TRBJ1-1; 8 bases are shared with TRBD1. The ends lost 4 bases at V and 1 base at J; junction bases unmatched: 8. Germline V gene sequence: CDR1 LGHNA, CDR2 YNFKEQ. This CDR3 is 16 amino acids long. CDR3 protein: CASSRDDRGRNTEAFF. The DNA for the CDR3 is TGTGCCAGCAGCCGAGACGACAGGGGACGGAACACTGAAGCTTTCTTT.

In this sample, this clonotype turned up a few times. The V gene is TRBV4-2, the J gene TRBJ2-1; possibly TRBD2 for D (6 bases). There are 16 residues in the CDR3. Trimming stripped 4 bases from V and 5 bases from J, with 18 bases between. CDR1 LGHNA and CDR2 YNFKEQ come from the germline V gene. CDR3 DNA sequence: TGTGCCAGCAGCCGAGGCGGGAAAACTACGGACAATGAGCAGTTCTTC. It codes for CASSRGGKTTDNEQFF.

V gene TRBV10-3 combines with J gene TRBJ2-5; 9 bases line up with TRBD1. The V and J ends lost 2 bases and 0 bases, in that order; junction bases with no gene match: 16. The CDR3 covers 20 residues. The germline V gene encodes CDR1 ENHRY and CDR2 SYGVKD. In DNA, the CDR3 is TGTGCCATCAGTGAGAACGGGGACAGGGAATATCGATTTTACCAAGAGACCCAGTACTTC. Its translation is CAISENGDREYRFYQETQYF.

This chain joins TRBV7-2 and TRBJ2-7, with 9 bases identical to TRBD2. The CDR3 totals 14 residues. The germline gives CDR1 SGHTA, CDR2 FQGNSA. V lost 3 bases and J lost 3; bases outside the gene matches: 3. DNA for the CDR3: TGTGCCAGCAGCTTGCGGGAGGGGTTCTACGAGCAGTACTTC. The encoded protein is CASSLREGFYEQYF.

This clonotype occurred many times. The CDR3, as DNA: TGTGCCAGCAGTGACCTAGACAGGAGCAATCAGCCCCAGCATTTT. Residues: CASSDLDRSNQPQHF. The chain couples TRBV28 to TRBJ1-5, with D possibly TRBD1 on 6 matching bases. CDR1 and CDR2 (germline): MDHEN, SYDVKM. V was pared by 5 bases and J by 1 base, with 12 bases between. The CDR3 extends over 15 amino acids.

The table lists this clonotype with a few counts. This chain joins TRBV7-6 and TRBJ1-1; 7 nucleotides line up with TRBD1. After removal of 5 bases from V and 2 bases from J, the junction contained 8 bases not matched to a gene. The CDR3 consists of 15 residues. Germline assignment: CDR1 SGHVS and CDR2 FNYEAQ. CDR3 in amino acids: CASSPRGVFNTEAFF. CDR3 DNA: TGTGCCAGCAGCCCCAGGGGGGTGTTCAACACTGAAGCTTTCTTT. The full variable domain, in which reference TRBV7-6 and TRBJ1-1 provide the parts outside the CDR3, is GAGVSQSPRYKVTKRGQDVALRCDPISGHVSLYWYRQALGQGPEFLTYFNYEAQQDKSGLPNDRFSAERPEGSISTLTIQRTEQRDSAMYRCASSPRGVFNTEAFFGQGTRLTVV.

V usage is TRBV5-5 and J usage is TRBJ2-2, with unresolved D. The CDR3 consists of 14 residues. CDR1 and CDR2 (germline): SGHKS, YYEKEE (reference sequence). The V gene lost 4 bases and the J gene lost 6 bases, with 13 bases spanning the gap. This CDR3 reads CASSPFLMAGELFF. The CDR3 nucleotides read TGTGCCAGCAGCCCCTTCCTGATGGCCGGGGAGCTGTTTTTT.

Only a few counts were recorded for this clonotype. The genes are TRBV6-5 and TRBJ1-1, with D perhaps TRBD1 (6 bases). V shed 3 bases and J shed 4 bases, with 9 bases lying between them. The germline CDR1 and CDR2 sequences are MNHEY and SVGAGI. CDR3 length: 13 amino acids. CDR3 residues: CASSYRGSTEAFF. The DNA for the CDR3 is TGTGCCAGCAGTTATAGGGGGAGCACTGAAGCTTTCTTT.

This clonotype turned up a few times. The chain employs TRBV24-1 and TRBJ2-1, with 8 bases that match TRBD2. The CDR3 loop spans 15 amino acids. The V segment lost 6 bases and the J segment 3 bases; nucleotides outside the gene matches: 6. Germline assignment: CDR1 KGHDR and CDR2 SFDVKD. CDR3 nucleotide sequence: TGTGCCACCAGTCATGGACTAGCAGTCTACAATGAGCAGTTCTTC. Its protein product is CATSHGLAVYNEQFF.

This clonotype appeared a few times. V usage is TRBV6-1 and J usage is TRBJ1-4; 7 bases fit TRBD1. This CDR3 is built from 15 residues. Unmatched junction bases numbered 7, after V lost 2 bases and J lost 7 bases. The germline V gene encodes CDR1 MNHNS and CDR2 SASEGT. CDR3 sequence reads: CASSETGEGGEKLFF. In nucleotides, the CDR3 is TGTGCCAGCAGTGAAACAGGGGAAGGAGGTGAAAAACTGTTTTTT.